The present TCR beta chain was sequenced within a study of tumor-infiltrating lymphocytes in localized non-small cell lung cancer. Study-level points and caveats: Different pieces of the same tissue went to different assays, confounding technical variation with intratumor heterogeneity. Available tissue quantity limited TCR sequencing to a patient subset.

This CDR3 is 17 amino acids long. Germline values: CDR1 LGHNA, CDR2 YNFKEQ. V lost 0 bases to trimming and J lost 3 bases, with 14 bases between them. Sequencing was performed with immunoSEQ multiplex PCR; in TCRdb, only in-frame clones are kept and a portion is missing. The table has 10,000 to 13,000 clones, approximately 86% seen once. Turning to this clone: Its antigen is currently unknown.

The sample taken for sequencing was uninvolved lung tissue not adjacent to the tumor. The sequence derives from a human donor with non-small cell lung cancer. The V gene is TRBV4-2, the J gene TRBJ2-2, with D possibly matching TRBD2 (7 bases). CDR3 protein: CASSQDRAGADTGELFF. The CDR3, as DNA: TGTGCCAGCAGCCAAGATAGGGCGGGGGCCGACACCGGGGAGCTGTTTTTT.